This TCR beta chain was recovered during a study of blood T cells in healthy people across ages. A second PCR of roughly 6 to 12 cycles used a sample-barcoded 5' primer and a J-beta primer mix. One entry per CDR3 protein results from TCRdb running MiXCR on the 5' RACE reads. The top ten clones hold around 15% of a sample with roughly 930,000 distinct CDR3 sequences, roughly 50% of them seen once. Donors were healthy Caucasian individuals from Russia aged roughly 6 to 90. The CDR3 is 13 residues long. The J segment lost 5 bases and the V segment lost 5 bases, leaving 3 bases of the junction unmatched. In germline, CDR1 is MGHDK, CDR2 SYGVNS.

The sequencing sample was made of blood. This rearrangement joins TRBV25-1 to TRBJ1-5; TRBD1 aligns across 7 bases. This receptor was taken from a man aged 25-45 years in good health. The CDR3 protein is CASSQGEYQPQHF. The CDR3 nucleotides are TGTGCCAGCAGTCAGGGGGAGTATCAGCCCCAGCATTTT.